The sequence of this T cell receptor (beta chain) was determined in a study of blood T cells in healthy people across ages. Next came a second PCR, run for about 7 to 12 cycles, which used a sample-barcoded 5' primer along with a J-beta primer mix. MiXCR, run by TCRdb on the 5' RACE reads, gives a single entry per CDR3 protein. The table shows 450,000 to 700,000 distinct CDR3 sequences, with 25% to 30% occurring only once. The donors, aged roughly 6 to 95, were healthy Caucasians from Russia. General study results and limits: Age showed a roughly linear inverse relationship with TCR beta diversity per million T cells.

This clonotype was seen a few times. Its target is unknown. Looked up from germline, CDR1 is SGHRS and CDR2 is YFSETQ. The CDR3 length is 15 residues. The V end lost 0 bases, the J end lost 0 bases, and 7 bases lay between the germline ends. The rearrangement joins TRBV5-1 to TRBJ2-1; D call uncertain. Input material: blood. The origin of this receptor is a woman in her 70s in good health. This chain's CDR3 is CASSLVKSSYNEQFF. CDR3 sequence (DNA): TGCGCCAGCAGCTTGGTTAAAAGCTCCTACAATGAGCAGTTCTTC.